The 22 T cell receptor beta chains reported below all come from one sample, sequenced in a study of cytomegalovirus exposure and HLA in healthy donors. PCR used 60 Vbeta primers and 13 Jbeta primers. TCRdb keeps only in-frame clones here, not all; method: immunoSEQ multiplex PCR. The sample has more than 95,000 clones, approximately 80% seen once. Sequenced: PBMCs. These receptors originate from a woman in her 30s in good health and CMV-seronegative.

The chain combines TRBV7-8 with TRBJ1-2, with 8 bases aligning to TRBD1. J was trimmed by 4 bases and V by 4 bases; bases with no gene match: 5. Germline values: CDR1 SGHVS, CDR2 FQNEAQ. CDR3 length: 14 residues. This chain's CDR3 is CASSSPGQVYGYTF. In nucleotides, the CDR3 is TGTGCCAGCAGCTCACCGGGACAGGTCTATGGCTACACCTTC.

The CDR3 DNA sequence: TGTGCCAGCAGCGCCAGGGATCTGGACACTGAAGCTTTCTTT. It translates to CASSARDLDTEAFF. The chain couples TRBV7-9 to TRBJ1-1; perhaps TRBD1 as D (5 bases). Between the trimmed V and J ends, which lost 5 bases and 3 bases, there was a span of 13 bases. The CDR3 is 14 amino acids. The germline CDR1 and CDR2 sequences are SEHNR and FQNEAQ (reference sequence). The full variable domain, with the rest looked up from reference TRBV7-9 and TRBJ1-1, is DTGVSQNPRHKITKRGQNVTFRCDPISEHNRLYWYRQTLGQGPEFLTYFQNEAQLEKSRLLSDRFSAERPKGSFSTLEIQRTEQGDSAMYLCASSARDLDTEAFFGQGTRLTVV.

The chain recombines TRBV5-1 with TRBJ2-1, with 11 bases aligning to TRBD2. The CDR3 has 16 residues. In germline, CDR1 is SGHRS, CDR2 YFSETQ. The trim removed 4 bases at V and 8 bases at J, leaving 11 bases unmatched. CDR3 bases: TGCGCCAGCAGCCTCGCCCTAGCGGGAGGAGTGGATGAGCAGTTCTTC. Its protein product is CASSLALAGGVDEQFF.

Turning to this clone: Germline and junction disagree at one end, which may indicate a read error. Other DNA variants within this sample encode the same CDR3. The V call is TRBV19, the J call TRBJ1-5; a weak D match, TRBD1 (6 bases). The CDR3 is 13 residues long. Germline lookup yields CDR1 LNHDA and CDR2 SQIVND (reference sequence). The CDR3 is CATTGQGIQPQHF. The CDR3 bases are TGTGCCACAACGGGGCAGGGGATTCAGCCTCAGCATTTT.

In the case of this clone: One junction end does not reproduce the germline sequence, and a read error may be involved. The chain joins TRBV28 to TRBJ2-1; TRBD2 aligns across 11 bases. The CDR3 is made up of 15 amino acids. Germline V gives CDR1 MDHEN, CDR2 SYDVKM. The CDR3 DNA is TGTGCCAGCAGTATCACTAGCGGGAGTCAAATTGAGCGGTTCTTC. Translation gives CASSITSGSQIERFF.

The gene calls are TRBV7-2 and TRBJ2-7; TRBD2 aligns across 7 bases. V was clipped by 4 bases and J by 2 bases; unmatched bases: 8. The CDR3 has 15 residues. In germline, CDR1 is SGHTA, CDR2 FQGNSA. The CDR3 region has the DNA TGTGCCAGCAGCTATCGAGCTAGCGGTACCTACGAGCAGTACTTC. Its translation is CASSYRASGTYEQYF.

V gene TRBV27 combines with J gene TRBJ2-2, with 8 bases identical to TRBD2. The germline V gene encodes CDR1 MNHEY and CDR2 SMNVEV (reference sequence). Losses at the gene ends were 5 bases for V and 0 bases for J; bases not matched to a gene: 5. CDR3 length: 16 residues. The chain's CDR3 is CASSRRTSTNTGELFF. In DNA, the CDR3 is TGTGCCAGCAGTCGGAGGACTAGCACGAACACCGGGGAGCTGTTTTTT.

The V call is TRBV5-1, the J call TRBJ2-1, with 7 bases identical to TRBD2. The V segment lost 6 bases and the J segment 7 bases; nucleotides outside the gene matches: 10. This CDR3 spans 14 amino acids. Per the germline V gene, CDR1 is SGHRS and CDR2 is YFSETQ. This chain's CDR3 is CASNQREAGNEQFF. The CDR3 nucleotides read TGCGCCAGCAATCAACGGGAGGCCGGGAATGAGCAGTTCTTC.

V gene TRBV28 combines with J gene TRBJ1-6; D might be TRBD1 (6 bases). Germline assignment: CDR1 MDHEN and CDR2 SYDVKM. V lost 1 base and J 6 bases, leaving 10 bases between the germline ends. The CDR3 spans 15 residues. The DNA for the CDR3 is TGTGCCAGCAGTTTATCTATAGGGGGTAATTCACCCCTCCACTTT. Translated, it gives CASSLSIGGNSPLHF.

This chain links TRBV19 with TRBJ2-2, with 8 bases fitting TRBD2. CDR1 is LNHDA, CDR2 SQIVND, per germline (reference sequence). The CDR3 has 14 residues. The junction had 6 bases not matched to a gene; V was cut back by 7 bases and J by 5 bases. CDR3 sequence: CASTPSGGTGELFF. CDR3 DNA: TGTGCCAGTACCCCTTCGGGAGGGACCGGGGAGCTGTTTTTT.

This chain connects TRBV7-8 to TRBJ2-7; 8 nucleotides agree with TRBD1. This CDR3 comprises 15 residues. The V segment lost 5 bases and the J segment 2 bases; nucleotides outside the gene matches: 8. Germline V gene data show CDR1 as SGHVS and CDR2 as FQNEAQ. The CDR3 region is CASSLPRTGTYEQYF. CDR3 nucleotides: TGTGCCAGCAGCCTCCCCCGGACAGGGACCTACGAGCAGTACTTC.

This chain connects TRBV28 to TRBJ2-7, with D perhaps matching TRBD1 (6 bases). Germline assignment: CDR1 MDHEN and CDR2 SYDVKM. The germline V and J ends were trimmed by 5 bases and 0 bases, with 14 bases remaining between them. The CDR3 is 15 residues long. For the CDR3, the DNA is TGTGCCAGCAGTGACTGGACAGCGAGCTCCTACGAGCAGTACTTC. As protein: CASSDWTASSYEQYF.

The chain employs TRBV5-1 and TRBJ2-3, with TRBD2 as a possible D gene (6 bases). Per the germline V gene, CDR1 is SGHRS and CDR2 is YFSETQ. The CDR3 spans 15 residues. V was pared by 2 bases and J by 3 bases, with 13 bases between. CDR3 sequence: CASSLTGVGTDTQYF. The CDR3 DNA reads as TGCGCCAGCAGCTTAACGGGAGTGGGAACAGATACGCAGTATTTT. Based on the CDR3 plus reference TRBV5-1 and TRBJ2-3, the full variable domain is KAGVTQTPRYLIKTRGQQVTLSCSPISGHRSVSWYQQTPGQGLQFLFEYFSETQRNKGNFPGRFSGRQFSNSRSEMNVSTLELGDSALYLCASSLTGVGTDTQYFGPGTRLTVL.

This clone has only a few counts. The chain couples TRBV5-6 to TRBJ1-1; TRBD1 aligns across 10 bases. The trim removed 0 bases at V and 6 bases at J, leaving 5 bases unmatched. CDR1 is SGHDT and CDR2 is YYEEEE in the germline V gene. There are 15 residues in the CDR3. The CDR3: CASSLGGQGEAEAFF. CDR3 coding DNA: TGTGCCAGCAGCTTGGGAGGACAGGGGGAGGCTGAAGCTTTCTTT.

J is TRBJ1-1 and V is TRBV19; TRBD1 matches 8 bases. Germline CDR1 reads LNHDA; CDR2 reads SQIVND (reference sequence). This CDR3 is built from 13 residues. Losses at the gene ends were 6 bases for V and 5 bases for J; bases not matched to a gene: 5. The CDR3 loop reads CASRGTGQTEAFF. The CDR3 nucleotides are TGTGCCAGTAGGGGGACAGGCCAAACTGAAGCTTTCTTT.

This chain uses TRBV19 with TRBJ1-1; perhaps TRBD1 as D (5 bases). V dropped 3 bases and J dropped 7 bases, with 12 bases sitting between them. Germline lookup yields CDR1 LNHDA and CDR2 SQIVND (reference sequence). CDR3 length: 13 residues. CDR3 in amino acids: CASSIVSGIEAFF. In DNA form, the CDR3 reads TGTGCCAGTAGTATTGTGTCAGGGATTGAAGCTTTCTTT.

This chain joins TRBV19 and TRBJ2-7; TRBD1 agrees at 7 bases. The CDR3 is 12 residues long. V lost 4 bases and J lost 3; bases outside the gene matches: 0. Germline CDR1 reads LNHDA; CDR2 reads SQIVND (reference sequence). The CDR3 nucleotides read TGTGCCAGTAGTACAGGGGGCTACGAGCAGTACTTC. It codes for CASSTGGYEQYF. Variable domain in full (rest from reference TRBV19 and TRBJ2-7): DGGITQSPKYLFRKEGQNVTLSCEQNLNHDAMYWYRQDPGQGLRLIYYSQIVNDFQKGDIAEGYSVSREKKESFPLTVTSAQKNPTAFYLCASSTGGYEQYFGPGTRLTVT.

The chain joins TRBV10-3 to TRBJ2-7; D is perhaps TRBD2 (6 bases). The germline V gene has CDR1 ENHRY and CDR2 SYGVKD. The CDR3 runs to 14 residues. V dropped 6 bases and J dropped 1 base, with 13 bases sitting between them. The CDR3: CAISPGLASYEQYF. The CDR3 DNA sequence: TGTGCCATCAGCCCGGGACTCGCTTCCTACGAGCAGTACTTC.

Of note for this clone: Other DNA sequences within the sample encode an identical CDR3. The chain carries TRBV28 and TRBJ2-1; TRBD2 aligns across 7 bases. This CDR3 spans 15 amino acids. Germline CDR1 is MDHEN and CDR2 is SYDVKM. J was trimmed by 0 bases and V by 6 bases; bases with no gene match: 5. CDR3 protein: CASSPGGSSYNEQFF. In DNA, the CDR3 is TGTGCCAGCAGCCCCGGCGGGAGCTCCTACAATGAGCAGTTCTTC.

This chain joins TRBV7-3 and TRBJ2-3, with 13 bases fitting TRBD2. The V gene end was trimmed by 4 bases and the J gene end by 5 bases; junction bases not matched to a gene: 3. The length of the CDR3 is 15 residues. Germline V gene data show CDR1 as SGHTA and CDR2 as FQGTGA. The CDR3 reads CASSWTSGSLDTQYF. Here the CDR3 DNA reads TGTGCCAGCAGCTGGACTAGCGGGAGTCTAGATACGCAGTATTTT.

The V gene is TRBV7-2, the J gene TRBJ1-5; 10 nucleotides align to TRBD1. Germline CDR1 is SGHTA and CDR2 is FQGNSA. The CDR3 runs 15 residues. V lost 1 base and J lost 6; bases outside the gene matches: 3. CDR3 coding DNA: TGTGCCAGCAGCTTAGGACAGGGGGCTGTTCAGCCCCAGCATTTT. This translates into CASSLGQGAVQPQHF.

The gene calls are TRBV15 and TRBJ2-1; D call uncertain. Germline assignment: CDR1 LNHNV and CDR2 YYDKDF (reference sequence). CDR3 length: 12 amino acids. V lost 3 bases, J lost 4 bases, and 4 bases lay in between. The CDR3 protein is CATSSHYNEQFF. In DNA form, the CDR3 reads TGTGCCACCAGCAGTCATTACAATGAGCAGTTCTTC.